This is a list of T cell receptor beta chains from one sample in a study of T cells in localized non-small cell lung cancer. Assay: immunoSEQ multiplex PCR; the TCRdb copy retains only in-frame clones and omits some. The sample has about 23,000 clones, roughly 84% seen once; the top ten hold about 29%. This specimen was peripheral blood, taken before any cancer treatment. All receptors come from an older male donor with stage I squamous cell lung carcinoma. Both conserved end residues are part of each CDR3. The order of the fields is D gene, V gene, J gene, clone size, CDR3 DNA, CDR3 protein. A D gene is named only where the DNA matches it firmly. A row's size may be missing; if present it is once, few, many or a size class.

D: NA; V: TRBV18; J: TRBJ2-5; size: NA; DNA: TGTGCCAGCTCACCGGGGGTAGCAGGGACCCAGTACTTC; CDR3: CASSPGVAGTQYF
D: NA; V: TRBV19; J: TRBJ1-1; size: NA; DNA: TGTGCCACCGCTCCTCGGGGCTCTAAGAACACTGAAGCTTTCTTT; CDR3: CATAPRGSKNTEAFF
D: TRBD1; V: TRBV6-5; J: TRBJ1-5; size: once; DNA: TGTGCCAGCAGTCCGGACAGGGTAATGAATCAGCCCCAGCATTTT; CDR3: CASSPDRVMNQPQHF
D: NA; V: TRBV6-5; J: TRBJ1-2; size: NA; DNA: TGTGCCAGCAGCACCACAGGGATTGGGTATGGCTACACCTTC; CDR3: CASSTTGIGYGYTF
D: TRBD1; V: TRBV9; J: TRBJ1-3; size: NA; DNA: TGTGCCAGCAGCGGCGACAGGGCTGGAAACACCATATATTTT; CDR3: CASSGDRAGNTIYF
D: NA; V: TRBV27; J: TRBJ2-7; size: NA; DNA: TGTGCCAGCAGTTCCCCCCCGAACAGGGCCGAGCAGTACTTC; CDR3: CASSSPPNRAEQYF
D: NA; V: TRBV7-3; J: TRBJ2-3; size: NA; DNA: TGTGCCAGCAGCTTAATGGGCCCCACAGATACGCAGTATTTT; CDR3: CASSLMGPTDTQYF
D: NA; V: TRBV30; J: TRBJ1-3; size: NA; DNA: TGTGCCTGGACCAGGTTCGCCGGAAACACCATATATTTT; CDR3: CAWTRFAGNTIYF
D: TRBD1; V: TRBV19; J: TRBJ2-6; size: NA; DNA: TGTGCCAGTAGACCGGGACAGGGGGCTGGGGCCAACGTCCTGACTTTC; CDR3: CASRPGQGAGANVLTF
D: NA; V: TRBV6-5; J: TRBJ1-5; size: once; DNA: TGTGCCAGCAGCCAGGATCAGCCCCAGCATTTT; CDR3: CASSQDQPQHF
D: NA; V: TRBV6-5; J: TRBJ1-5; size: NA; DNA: TGTGCCAGCAGTTACTCGAGAAGAGACGACCAGCCCCAGCATTTT; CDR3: CASSYSRRDDQPQHF
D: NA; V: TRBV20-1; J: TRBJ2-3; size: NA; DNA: TGCAGTCTCCGCCCCACAGATACGCAGTATTTT; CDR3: CSLRPTDTQYF
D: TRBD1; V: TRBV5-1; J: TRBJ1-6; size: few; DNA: TGCGCCAGCACCCTGACAGGGGGCGAGAATTCACCCCTCCACTTT; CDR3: CASTLTGGENSPLHF
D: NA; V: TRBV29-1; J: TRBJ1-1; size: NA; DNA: TGCAGCGTTGATATGGGGACGGTGAATGTTCGGACTGAAGCTTTCTTT; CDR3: CSVDMGTVNVRTEAFF